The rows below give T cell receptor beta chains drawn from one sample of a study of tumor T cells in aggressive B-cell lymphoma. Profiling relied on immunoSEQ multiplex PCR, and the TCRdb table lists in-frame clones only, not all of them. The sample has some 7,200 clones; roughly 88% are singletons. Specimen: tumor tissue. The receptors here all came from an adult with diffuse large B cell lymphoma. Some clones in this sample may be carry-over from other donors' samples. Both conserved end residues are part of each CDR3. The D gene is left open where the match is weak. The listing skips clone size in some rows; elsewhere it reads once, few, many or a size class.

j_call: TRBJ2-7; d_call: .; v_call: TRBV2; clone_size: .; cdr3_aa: CASSEWQAYEQYF
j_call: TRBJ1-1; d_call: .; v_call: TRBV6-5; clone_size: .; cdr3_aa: CASSWQGNTEAFF
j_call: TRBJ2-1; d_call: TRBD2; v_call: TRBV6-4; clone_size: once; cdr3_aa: CASSPSGSLINEQFF
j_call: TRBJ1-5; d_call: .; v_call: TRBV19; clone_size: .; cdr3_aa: CASSIKEDQPQHF
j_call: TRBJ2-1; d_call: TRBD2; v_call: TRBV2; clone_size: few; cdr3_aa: CASSAGTSSYNEQFF
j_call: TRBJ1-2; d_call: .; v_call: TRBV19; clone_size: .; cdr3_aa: CASPPRGNTF
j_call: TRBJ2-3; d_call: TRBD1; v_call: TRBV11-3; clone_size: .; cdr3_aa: CASSSPGQGVTDTQYF
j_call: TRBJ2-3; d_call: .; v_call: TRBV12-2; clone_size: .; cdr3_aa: CASRFLGQGIDTQYF
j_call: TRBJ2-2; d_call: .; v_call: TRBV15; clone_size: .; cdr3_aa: CATSSPLAENTGELFF
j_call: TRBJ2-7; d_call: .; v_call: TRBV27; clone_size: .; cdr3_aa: CASSLGQGNRGSRISERYF
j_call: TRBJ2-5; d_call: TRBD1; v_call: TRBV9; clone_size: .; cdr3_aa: CASSVEQGETETQYF